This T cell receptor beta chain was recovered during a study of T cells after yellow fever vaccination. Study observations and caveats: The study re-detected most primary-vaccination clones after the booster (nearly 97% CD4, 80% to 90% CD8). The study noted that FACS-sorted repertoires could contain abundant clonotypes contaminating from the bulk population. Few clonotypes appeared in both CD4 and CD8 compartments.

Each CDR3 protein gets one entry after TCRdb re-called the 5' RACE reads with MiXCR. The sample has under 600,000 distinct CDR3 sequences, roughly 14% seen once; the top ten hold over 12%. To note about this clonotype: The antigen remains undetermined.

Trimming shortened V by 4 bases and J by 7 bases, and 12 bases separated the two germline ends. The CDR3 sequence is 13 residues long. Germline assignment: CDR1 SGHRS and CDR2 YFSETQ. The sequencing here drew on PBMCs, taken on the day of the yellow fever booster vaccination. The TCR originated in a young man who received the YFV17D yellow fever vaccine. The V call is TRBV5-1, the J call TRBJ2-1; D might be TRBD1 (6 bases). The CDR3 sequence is CASSGTGWNEQFF. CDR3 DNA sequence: TGCGCCAGCAGCGGAACAGGGTGGAATGAGCAGTTCTTC.